This T cell receptor beta chain was obtained from a study of blood T cell repertoires in COVID-19. Overall study context: From T cells, B-cell-depleted T cells, or PBMCs came the material, which was cDNA or gDNA.

V lost 1 base and J lost 7, with 17 bases in between. This CDR3 comprises 16 residues. Germline V gene sequence: CDR1 LGHDT, CDR2 YNNKEL (reference sequence). Clones were read by immunoSEQ multiplex PCR, and TCRdb kept only the in-frame ones, dropping some. The data hold fewer than 500,000 clones, with around 89% observed a single time. This sequence joins TRBV3-1 (or the pseudogene TRBV3-2) and TRBJ2-1; no clear D. The receptor's source is a woman aged 25-40 years with acute COVID-19. The material sequenced was PBMCs or T cells enriched from blood (not recorded which). The CDR3 sequence is CASSQGYRRSLNEQFF. CDR3 DNA: TGTGCCAGCAGCCAAGGGTATCGCAGGTCCCTTAATGAGCAGTTCTTC.